Listed below are T cell receptor beta chains from one sample, sequenced in a study of cytomegalovirus exposure and HLA in healthy donors. Using immunoSEQ multiplex PCR, the repertoire was profiled, and TCRdb retains in-frame clones only, with some absent. The table shows under 250,000 clones, with around 76% occurring only once. The sequenced sample was PBMCs. The receptors were sampled from a man in his forties or fifties in good health and CMV-seropositive. CDR3s include the opening cysteine and the closing phenylalanine or tryptophan. The D gene is left open where the match is weak. Clone size appears in some rows only: once, few, many, or a class for an expanded clone.

clone_size: -
j_call: TRBJ2-5
d_call: -
v_call: TRBV25-1
cdr3_length: 13
cdr3_aa: CASSGPGRNTQYF
cdr3_nt: TGTGCCAGCAGCGGCCCCGGGAGAAATACCCAGTACTTC

clone_size: -
j_call: TRBJ1-1
d_call: -
v_call: TRBV10-3
cdr3_length: 13
cdr3_aa: CAISPTENTEAFF
cdr3_nt: TGTGCCATCAGTCCCACAGAGAACACTGAAGCTTTCTTT

clone_size: -
j_call: TRBJ2-5
d_call: -
v_call: TRBV12-5
cdr3_length: 13
cdr3_aa: CASERGDRETQYF
cdr3_nt: TGTGCTAGTGAACGGGGCGACAGGGAGACCCAGTACTTC

clone_size: -
j_call: TRBJ1-2
d_call: -
v_call: TRBV19
cdr3_length: 15
cdr3_aa: CASSAFSSGDYGYTF
cdr3_nt: TGTGCCAGTAGTGCCTTTTCCAGCGGCGACTATGGCTACACCTTC

clone_size: -
j_call: TRBJ2-2
d_call: -
v_call: TRBV30
cdr3_length: 12
cdr3_aa: CAWSLESGELFF
cdr3_nt: TGTGCCTGGAGTCTGGAGAGCGGGGAGCTGTTTTTT

clone_size: -
j_call: TRBJ2-5
d_call: -
v_call: TRBV9
cdr3_length: 14
cdr3_aa: CASKQDSNEETQYF
cdr3_nt: TGTGCCAGCAAGCAGGACTCGAACGAAGAGACCCAGTACTTC

clone_size: -
j_call: TRBJ1-3
d_call: -
v_call: TRBV27
cdr3_length: 15
cdr3_aa: CASSPGQGRGNTIYF
cdr3_nt: TGTGCCAGCAGTCCGGGGCAGGGGAGAGGAAACACCATATATTTT

clone_size: -
j_call: TRBJ2-2
d_call: TRBD2
v_call: TRBV19
cdr3_length: 16
cdr3_aa: CASSSPGGANTGELFF
cdr3_nt: TGTGCCAGTAGCTCTCCGGGGGGGGCAAACACCGGGGAGCTGTTTTTT

clone_size: few
j_call: TRBJ2-7
d_call: TRBD1
v_call: TRBV5-1
cdr3_length: 17
cdr3_aa: CASSLVGTGGAGYEQYF
cdr3_nt: TGCGCCAGCAGCTTGGTAGGGACAGGGGGCGCCGGATACGAGCAGTACTTC

clone_size: once
j_call: TRBJ2-1
d_call: TRBD2
v_call: TRBV9
cdr3_length: 15
cdr3_aa: CASTSSGGAYNEQFF
cdr3_nt: TGTGCCAGCACCTCCTCGGGGGGAGCCTACAATGAGCAGTTCTTC

clone_size: -
j_call: TRBJ2-5
d_call: -
v_call: TRBV5-1
cdr3_length: 14
cdr3_aa: CASRSRDYQETQYF
cdr3_nt: TGCGCCAGCAGGTCCCGGGACTACCAAGAGACCCAGTACTTC

clone_size: -
j_call: TRBJ2-2
d_call: -
v_call: TRBV2
cdr3_length: 15
cdr3_aa: CATLGGDVGTGELFF
cdr3_nt: TGTGCCACCCTAGGGGGGGATGTAGGGACCGGGGAGCTGTTTTTT

clone_size: -
j_call: TRBJ2-1
d_call: -
v_call: TRBV7-9
cdr3_length: 18
cdr3_aa: CASSPRSSGATSYNEQFF
cdr3_nt: TGTGCCAGCAGCCCGAGATCATCGGGAGCTACCTCCTACAATGAGCAGTTCTTC

clone_size: -
j_call: TRBJ2-6
d_call: TRBD1
v_call: TRBV5-1
cdr3_length: 16
cdr3_aa: CASSRGLEVGANVLTF
cdr3_nt: TGCGCCAGCAGCAGGGGGCTAGAGGTTGGGGCCAACGTCCTGACTTTC

clone_size: -
j_call: TRBJ2-7
d_call: -
v_call: TRBV7-2
cdr3_length: 13
cdr3_aa: CASSFSQSGEQYF
cdr3_nt: TGTGCCAGCAGCTTTTCACAGAGTGGCGAGCAGTACTTC

clone_size: once
j_call: TRBJ2-7
d_call: TRBD1
v_call: TRBV5-4
cdr3_length: 13
cdr3_aa: CASSPGQPYEQYF
cdr3_nt: TGTGCCAGCAGCCCGGGACAGCCCTACGAGCAGTACTTC

clone_size: -
j_call: TRBJ1-2
d_call: TRBD1
v_call: TRBV5-1
cdr3_length: 14
cdr3_aa: CASSLGRGQDGYTF
cdr3_nt: TGCGCCAGCAGCTTGGGCAGGGGGCAGGATGGCTACACCTTC

clone_size: -
j_call: TRBJ1-1
d_call: -
v_call: TRBV11-2
cdr3_length: 14
cdr3_aa: CASSLDPVGAEAFF
cdr3_nt: TGTGCCAGCAGCTTAGACCCCGTTGGAGCTGAAGCTTTCTTT

clone_size: few
j_call: TRBJ2-2
d_call: -
v_call: TRBV2
cdr3_length: 13
cdr3_aa: CASSAQGDGELFF
cdr3_nt: TGTGCCAGCAGCGCCCAAGGGGACGGGGAGCTGTTTTTT

clone_size: -
j_call: TRBJ2-2
d_call: -
v_call: TRBV30
cdr3_length: 12
cdr3_aa: CAWAGDTGELFF
cdr3_nt: TGTGCCTGGGCAGGGGACACCGGGGAGCTGTTTTTT

clone_size: -
j_call: TRBJ1-5
d_call: -
v_call: TRBV11-3
cdr3_length: 16
cdr3_aa: CASSCRIGGLNQPQHF
cdr3_nt: TGTGCCAGCAGCTGCAGAATCGGGGGACTCAATCAGCCCCAGCATTTT

clone_size: few
j_call: TRBJ2-5
d_call: TRBD2
v_call: TRBV7-9
cdr3_length: 16
cdr3_aa: CASSVPSGRGQETQYF
cdr3_nt: TGTGCCAGCAGCGTGCCTAGCGGGAGGGGCCAAGAGACCCAGTACTTC

clone_size: -
j_call: TRBJ2-7
d_call: -
v_call: TRBV19
cdr3_length: 12
cdr3_aa: CASSMGQVEQYF
cdr3_nt: TGTGCCAGTAGTATGGGGCAGGTCGAGCAGTACTTC

clone_size: -
j_call: TRBJ2-3
d_call: TRBD2
v_call: TRBV2
cdr3_length: 13
cdr3_aa: CASSGGGPDTQYF
cdr3_nt: TGTGCCAGCAGTGGCGGGGGGCCAGATACGCAGTATTTT

clone_size: few
j_call: TRBJ1-2
d_call: TRBD1
v_call: TRBV9
cdr3_length: 15
cdr3_aa: CASSGQGALSYGYTF
cdr3_nt: TGTGCCAGCAGCGGACAGGGGGCCCTTAGCTATGGCTACACCTTC

clone_size: -
j_call: TRBJ1-1
d_call: -
v_call: TRBV29-1
cdr3_length: 11
cdr3_aa: CSVGLSTEAFF
cdr3_nt: TGCAGCGTTGGTCTTTCCACTGAAGCTTTCTTT

clone_size: -
j_call: TRBJ2-1
d_call: TRBD1
v_call: TRBV6-1
cdr3_length: 13
cdr3_aa: CASRLTGRDEQFF
cdr3_nt: TGTGCCAGCAGGCTGACAGGGCGGGATGAGCAGTTCTTC

clone_size: -
j_call: TRBJ2-2
d_call: -
v_call: TRBV13
cdr3_length: 15
cdr3_aa: CASRINTGLDGELFF
cdr3_nt: TGTGCCAGCAGAATAAATACAGGGTTGGACGGGGAGCTGTTTTTT

clone_size: -
j_call: TRBJ2-7
d_call: -
v_call: TRBV30
cdr3_length: 15
cdr3_aa: CAWSVPHVGPYEQYF
cdr3_nt: TGTGCCTGGAGTGTACCCCATGTGGGGCCCTACGAGCAGTACTTC

clone_size: -
j_call: TRBJ1-5
d_call: TRBD1
v_call: TRBV12-5
cdr3_length: 16
cdr3_aa: CASGSTTGEGNQPQHF
cdr3_nt: TGTGCTAGTGGTTCTACTACAGGGGAAGGAAATCAGCCCCAGCATTTT

clone_size: -
j_call: TRBJ1-2
d_call: TRBD1
v_call: TRBV5-1
cdr3_length: 15
cdr3_aa: CASSLDGQGAYGYTF
cdr3_nt: TGCGCCAGCAGCTTGGATGGACAGGGAGCTTATGGCTACACCTTC

clone_size: -
j_call: TRBJ1-1
d_call: -
v_call: TRBV7-6
cdr3_length: 13
cdr3_aa: CASTPGENTEAFF
cdr3_nt: TGTGCCAGCACCCCCGGGGAAAACACTGAAGCTTTCTTT

clone_size: -
j_call: TRBJ2-1
d_call: -
v_call: TRBV6-1
cdr3_length: 13
cdr3_aa: CASSDFTSNEQFF
cdr3_nt: TGTGCCAGCAGTGATTTCACTTCCAATGAGCAGTTCTTC

clone_size: -
j_call: TRBJ2-7
d_call: -
v_call: TRBV5-1
cdr3_length: 13
cdr3_aa: CASSTYKSPEQYF
cdr3_nt: TGCGCCAGCAGCACGTACAAGTCTCCCGAGCAGTACTTC

clone_size: -
j_call: TRBJ1-1
d_call: TRBD1
v_call: TRBV19
cdr3_length: 16
cdr3_aa: CASSIAWTGMNTEAFF
cdr3_nt: TGTGCCAGTAGTATAGCCTGGACAGGGATGAACACTGAAGCTTTCTTT

clone_size: few
j_call: TRBJ1-1
d_call: -
v_call: TRBV5-1
cdr3_length: 14
cdr3_aa: CASSPSRALTEAFF
cdr3_nt: TGCGCCAGCAGCCCCTCGAGGGCCCTCACTGAAGCTTTCTTT

clone_size: -
j_call: TRBJ2-7
d_call: TRBD1
v_call: TRBV11-2
cdr3_length: 18
cdr3_aa: CASSSPGTGGYIGYEQYF
cdr3_nt: TGTGCCAGCAGCTCCCCCGGGACAGGGGGATATATTGGTTACGAGCAGTACTTC

clone_size: -
j_call: TRBJ2-1
d_call: TRBD2
v_call: TRBV5-4
cdr3_length: 16
cdr3_aa: CASSPTSGLGDNEQFF
cdr3_nt: TGTGCCAGCAGCCCCACTAGCGGGTTAGGCGACAATGAGCAGTTCTTC

clone_size: -
j_call: TRBJ2-1
d_call: TRBD2
v_call: TRBV5-1
cdr3_length: 17
cdr3_aa: CASSLVAGPSSYNEQFF
cdr3_nt: TGCGCCAGCAGCTTGGTAGCGGGACCGAGCTCCTACAATGAGCAGTTCTTC

clone_size: -
j_call: TRBJ2-7
d_call: -
v_call: TRBV7-9
cdr3_length: 15
cdr3_aa: CASSPLRQGSYEQYF
cdr3_nt: TGTGCCAGCAGCCCGTTAAGGCAGGGGAGCTACGAGCAGTACTTC

clone_size: -
j_call: TRBJ2-3
d_call: TRBD2
v_call: TRBV27
cdr3_length: 13
cdr3_aa: CASSSSGINTQYF
cdr3_nt: TGTGCCAGCAGTTCCAGCGGGATAAATACGCAGTATTTT

clone_size: -
j_call: TRBJ2-7
d_call: -
v_call: TRBV6-5
cdr3_length: 14
cdr3_aa: CASSYSEGRYEQYF
cdr3_nt: TGTGCCAGCAGTTACTCGGAGGGGCGGTACGAGCAGTACTTC

clone_size: -
j_call: TRBJ1-5
d_call: -
v_call: TRBV30
cdr3_length: 13
cdr3_aa: CAWSVNGDQPQHF
cdr3_nt: TGTGCCTGGAGTGTAAACGGGGATCAGCCCCAGCATTTT